This entry describes one T cell receptor beta chain. These data come from a study of OX40 agonist ivuxolimab in advanced cancers. V was clipped by 5 bases and J by 3 bases; unmatched bases: 17. The CDR3 contains 19 residues. Germline values: CDR1 LGHNA, CDR2 YNFKEQ. Only in-frame clones appear in the TCRdb table, and some are missing; sequencing was by immunoSEQ multiplex PCR. There are just under 85,000 clones in the sample; around four fifths occur only once, and approximately 2.6% lies in the top ten. The chain is built from TRBV4-2 and TRBJ2-2, with 8 positions matching TRBD2. The sequencing here drew on CD4+ or CD8+ T cells sorted from blood, taken in a trial of the OX40 agonist ivuxolimab. This TCR was sampled from an adult with an advanced solid tumor such as melanoma, head and neck, liver or kidney cancer. CDR3: CASSKGDGGAFKYTGELFF. DNA of the CDR3: TGTGCCAGCAGCAAGGGGGACGGGGGGGCCTTTAAGTACACCGGGGAGCTGTTTTTT.